What follows is one TCR beta chain and its context. Its matching antigen is unknown. The entry originates in a study of cytomegalovirus exposure and HLA in healthy donors. At the level of the study: A prior study identified some 100 million unique TCR beta sequences from roughly 170 million T cells. The early release's HLA-typed donors yielded 70 million to 85 million unique TCRs.

Use of 60 Vbeta and 13 Jbeta primers characterized the PCR. Measured with immunoSEQ multiplex PCR; TCRdb has only the in-frame clones, and not every one. The sample lists over 200,000 clones; roughly four fifths were seen once. Findings of the study overall: Reported findings show TCR beta sequences accurately forecast HLA-A and HLA-B alleles in most subjects. Roughly uniform depth of sequencing across donors was assumed in presence/absence analyses.

This CDR3 is built from 16 residues. V is TRBV1 and J is TRBJ1-5. TRBV1 is marked as a pseudogene. Source material: PBMCs. The sequence was collected from a woman in her 40s in good health and CMV-seronegative. The CDR3: CTSSQDFVPAYQPQHF. CDR3 nucleotide sequence: TGCACCAGCAGCCAAGATTTCGTGCCAGCGTATCAGCCCCAGCATTTT.